These 22 T cell receptor beta chains came from one sample sequenced in a study of CD8 T cells in Susac syndrome. RNA totalling 0.5 to 1 ug underwent reverse transcription with random hexamers. In TCRdb, the immunoSEQ multiplex PCR reads were re-called with MiXCR into one record per CDR3 protein. The sample carries over 300,000 distinct CDR3 sequences, 92% recorded once. Sequencing was done on a sample of CD4+ T cells from PBMCs. The receptors were gathered from a human donor with multiple sclerosis.

J is TRBJ1-2 and V is TRBV3-1; maybe TRBD1 (5 bases). The CDR3 runs to 13 residues. The V gene lost 1 base and the J gene lost 5 bases, with 8 bases spanning the gap. Germline assignment: CDR1 LGHDT and CDR2 YNNKEL (reference sequence). Here the CDR3 reads CASSQAAGYGYTF. Written as DNA, the CDR3 is TGTGCCAGCAGCCAAGCGGCAGGGTATGGCTACACCTTC.

This chain connects TRBV11-2 to TRBJ1-1; D ambiguous. Germline lookup yields CDR1 SGHAT and CDR2 FQNNGV. V was trimmed by 5 bases and J by 11 bases, leaving 21 bases between them. This CDR3 has 14 residues. CDR3 region: CASSTTVPLAVAFF. The CDR3 DNA reads TGTGCCAGCAGCACTACGGTCCCGCTAGCGGTCGCTTTCTTT.

The rearrangement joins TRBV12-2 to TRBJ1-5; the table names TRBD1, a call not compared with the DNA. TRBV12-2 is a pseudogene locus. The CDR3 sequence is 17 residues long. CDR3 region: CASRLARTGAINQPQHF. CDR3 coding DNA: TGTGCAAGTCGCTTAGCCCGGACAGGGGCGATTAATCAGCCCCAGCATTTT.

This chain joins TRBV7-9 and TRBJ1-1; tentatively, D is TRBD1 (5 bases). Germline values: CDR1 SEHNR, CDR2 FQNEAQ (reference sequence). CDR3 length: 17 residues. V shed 3 bases and J shed 4 bases, with 21 bases lying between them. CDR3 in amino acids: CASSFGKGTPWSTEAFF. The CDR3 DNA reads TGTGCCAGCAGCTTCGGGAAGGGGACCCCGTGGAGCACTGAAGCTTTCTTT.

The table lists this clonotype with a few counts. The chain is built from TRBV29-1 and TRBJ2-2; D is unclear. Trimming removed 7 bases at V and 6 bases at J, with 15 bases between. The germline V gene encodes CDR1 SQVTM and CDR2 ANQGSEA. This CDR3 has 13 residues. The DNA of the CDR3 is TGCAGCGCTCGGGCCTCCACCGCCGGGGAGCTGTTTTTT. Translation: CSARASTAGELFF.

The chain uses TRBV6-1 and TRBJ2-5, with a weak D call TRBD2 (6 bases). Germline V gene data show CDR1 as MNHNS and CDR2 as SASEGT. V shed 6 bases and J shed 3 bases, with 20 bases lying between them. This CDR3 has 16 residues. CDR3 in amino acids: CASSRLFGRGEETQYF. The CDR3 nucleotides read TGTGCCAGCAGCCGACTCTTCGGCCGCGGGGAAGAGACCCAGTACTTC.

The rearrangement links TRBV4-2 to TRBJ2-7; TRBD1 matches 8 bases. CDR1 is LGHNA and CDR2 is YNFKEQ in the germline V gene. The CDR3 sequence is 15 residues long. Losses at the gene ends were 1 base for V and 6 bases for J; bases not matched to a gene: 8. The CDR3 coding sequence is TGTGCCAGCAGCCAAGGGCCAGGGGGCGTGGGCGAGCAGTACTTC. Its protein is CASSQGPGGVGEQYF.

The chain has TRBV2 and TRBJ2-1; TRBD2 aligns across 7 bases. Germline-derived CDR1 and CDR2 are SNHLY and FYNNEI. The CDR3 runs 11 residues. The ends lost 10 bases at V and 15 bases at J; junction bases unmatched: 12. The CDR3 DNA reads TGTGCCACCACGGGGGGTCTGTTTCGGTTCTTC. Its protein is CATTGGLFRFF. Together with reference TRBV2 and TRBJ2-1, the CDR3 gives the full variable domain: EPEVTQTPSHQVTQMGQEVILRCVPISNHLYFYWYRQILGQKVEFLVSFYNNEISEKSEIFDDQFSVERPDGSNFTLKIRSTKLEDSAMYFCATTGGLFRFFGPGTRLTVL.

The count of this clonotype is one. The chain is built from TRBV12-5 and TRBJ2-3, with D possibly matching TRBD1 (6 bases). The germline V gene encodes CDR1 LGHNT and CDR2 FRNRAP. With 5 bases removed from V and 0 bases from J, the gap between germline ends came to 15 bases. The CDR3 is 16 residues long. The CDR3 reads CASGPPRTVSTDTQYF. The CDR3 DNA follows: TGTGCTAGTGGTCCGCCGCGGACAGTTAGCACAGATACGCAGTATTTT.

The chain is built from TRBV7-2 and TRBJ2-1; no clear D gene. The CDR3 spans 14 residues. V gave up 2 bases and J gave up 10 bases, with 15 bases separating them. Germline V gene lookup returns CDR1 SGHTA and CDR2 FQGNSA. CDR3 loop: CASSLYESTLEQFF. The CDR3 DNA reads as TGTGCCAGCAGCTTATACGAGTCTACTCTCGAGCAGTTCTTC.

V and J are TRBV2 and TRBJ2-3, with 7 bases fitting TRBD2. The ends lost 0 bases at V and 8 bases at J; junction bases unmatched: 14. CDR1 SNHLY and CDR2 FYNNEI come from the germline V gene. The CDR3 is 17 amino acids. Here the CDR3 DNA reads TGTGCCAGCAGTGAAGCGCTTTTTGCGGGAGAGGCCCCTACGCAGTATTTT. Encoded protein: CASSEALFAGEAPTQYF. Full variable domain (remainder filled in from reference TRBV2 and TRBJ2-3): EPEVTQTPSHQVTQMGQEVILRCVPISNHLYFYWYRQILGQKVEFLVSFYNNEISEKSEIFDDQFSVERPDGSNFTLKIRSTKLEDSAMYFCASSEALFAGEAPTQYFGPGTRLTVL.

The chain carries TRBV20-1 and TRBJ1-4, with 9 bases fitting TRBD1. This CDR3 contains 15 residues. Germline CDR1 is DFQATT and CDR2 is SNEGSKA (reference sequence). The ends lost 5 bases at V and 7 bases at J; junction bases unmatched: 11. CDR3 loop: CSAGNRDRAPEKLFF. The CDR3 region has the DNA TGCAGTGCTGGGAACCGGGACAGGGCTCCTGAAAAACTGTTTTTT.

The chain recombines TRBV29-1 with TRBJ2-1; 7 positions agree with TRBD2. CDR1 is SQVTM, CDR2 ANQGSEA, per germline. This CDR3 region has 16 residues. Germline trimming cut 6 bases from V and 7 bases from J; bases unmatched to any gene: 18. The DNA of the CDR3 is TGCAGCGTCCGCCATGGAGGGAGGGCCGCGGGAAATGAGCAGTTCTTC. Translating it yields CSVRHGGRAAGNEQFF.

V is TRBV7-2 and J is TRBJ2-5; 7 positions match TRBD2. CDR1 SGHTA and CDR2 FQGNSA come from the germline V gene. The CDR3 sequence is 15 residues long. The junction had 2 bases not matched to a gene; V was cut back by 1 base and J by 0 bases. This CDR3 is CASSLDGGYQETQYF. The CDR3 DNA follows: TGTGCCAGCAGCTTAGACGGGGGGTACCAAGAGACCCAGTACTTC.

The CDR3 DNA sequence: TGTGCCAGCAGCCCCAGCGCGAACACCGGGGAGCTGTTTTTT. Protein product: CASSPSANTGELFF. V usage is TRBV3-1 and J usage is TRBJ2-2; no firm D call. Germline V gives CDR1 LGHDT, CDR2 YNNKEL (reference sequence). Trimming removed 4 bases at V and 0 bases at J, with 6 bases between. The CDR3 runs 14 residues.

The chain couples TRBV20-1 to TRBJ2-4, with 8 nucleotides matching TRBD2. CDR1 and CDR2 (germline): DFQATT, SNEGSKA (reference sequence). This CDR3 has 18 residues. In DNA form, the CDR3 reads TGCGTAGCGGGACGTCATTTTAGGGGCGAAGGAGCCAAAAACATTCAGTACTTC. Translation: CVAGRHFRGEGAKNIQYF.

Only one count was recorded for this clonotype. The V call is TRBV25-1, the J call TRBJ2-7; D not certain. The CDR3 length is 14 residues. Trimming removed 4 bases at V and 0 bases at J, with 10 bases between. Germline CDR1 reads MGHDK; CDR2 reads SYGVNS. The CDR3 here is CASSAGQSSYEQYF. The CDR3 nucleotides read TGTGCCAGCAGTGCCGGGCAGAGCTCCTACGAGCAGTACTTC.

The chain joins TRBV11-2 to TRBJ1-2; 10 bases fit TRBD1. The trim removed 5 bases at V and 2 bases at J, leaving 5 bases unmatched. CDR3 length: 15 amino acids. Germline V CDR1 and CDR2: SGHAT, FQNNGV. CDR3 DNA sequence: TGTGCCAGCAGCCCAGACAGGGGGCGCAACTATGGCTACACCTTC. It translates to CASSPDRGRNYGYTF.

This clonotype is a singleton in its sample. The rearrangement joins TRBV12-3 or TRBV12-4 to TRBJ2-3, with TRBD2 matching over 12 bases. With 6 bases clipped from V and 11 bases from J, the junction kept 12 bases outside the gene matches. This CDR3 comprises 15 residues. CDR3 DNA sequence: TGTGCCAGCAGAAACCTAGCGGGGGGGTCTGATGGGCAGTATTTT. Translating gives CASRNLAGGSDGQYF.

This clonotype came up a few times. J is TRBJ2-7 and V is TRBV7-9; D gene ambiguous. CDR1 is SEHNR, CDR2 FQNEAQ, per germline (reference sequence). CDR3 size: 14 residues. Trimming stripped 1 base from V and 0 bases from J, with 7 bases between. Here the CDR3 DNA reads TGTGCCAGCAGCTTAGTCGCTAGCTCCTACGAGCAGTACTTC. This codes for CASSLVASSYEQYF.

The chain is built from TRBV4-2 and TRBJ2-7; possible D gene TRBD2, 5 bases. V lost 3 bases, J lost 0 bases, and 18 bases lay in between. This CDR3 is built from 17 residues. Germline V lookup: CDR1 LGHNA, CDR2 YNFKEQ. The DNA for the CDR3 is TGTGCCAGCAGCCAGGGCGGGTTTGCGGTTCGCTCCTACGAGCAGTACTTC. Its translation: CASSQGGFAVRSYEQYF.

The chain uses TRBV11-2 and TRBJ2-4, with D possibly matching TRBD2 (6 bases). Germline lookup yields CDR1 SGHAT and CDR2 FQNNGV. This CDR3 comprises 17 residues. With 0 bases removed from V and 5 bases from J, the gap between germline ends came to 17 bases. The CDR3 here is CASSLDLRVRRENIQYF. DNA for the CDR3: TGTGCCAGCAGCTTAGATCTTCGAGTGAGGAGGGAAAACATTCAGTACTTC.